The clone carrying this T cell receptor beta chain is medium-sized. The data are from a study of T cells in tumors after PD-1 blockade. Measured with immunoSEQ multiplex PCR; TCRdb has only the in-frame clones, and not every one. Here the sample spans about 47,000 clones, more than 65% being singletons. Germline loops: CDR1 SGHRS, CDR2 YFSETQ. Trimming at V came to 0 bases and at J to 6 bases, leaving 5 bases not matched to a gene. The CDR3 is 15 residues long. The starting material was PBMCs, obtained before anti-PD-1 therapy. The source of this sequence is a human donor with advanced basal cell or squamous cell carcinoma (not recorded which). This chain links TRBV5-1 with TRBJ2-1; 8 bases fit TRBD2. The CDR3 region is CASSLELAAVNEQFF. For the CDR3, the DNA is TGCGCCAGCAGCTTGGAACTAGCGGCGGTCAATGAGCAGTTCTTC. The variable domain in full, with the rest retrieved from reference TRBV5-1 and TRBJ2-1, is KAGVTQTPRYLIKTRGQQVTLSCSPISGHRSVSWYQQTPGQGLQFLFEYFSETQRNKGNFPGRFSGRQFSNSRSEMNVSTLELGDSALYLCASSLELAAVNEQFFGPGTRLTVL.